These T cell receptor beta chains were read from a single sample in a study of T-cell reconstitution after alpha-beta-depleted transplantation in children. TCRdb ran MiXCR on the PCR reads and lists one entry per CDR3 protein. There are a few hundred thousand distinct CDR3 sequences in the sample; about 14% occur only once, and around 4.1% lies in the top ten. The sequenced sample was PBMCs, obtained from the stem cell graft. The receptors here all came from a human donor who donated a stem cell graft to a child with Fanconi anemia. The CDR3 runs from the conserved cysteine through the conserved F or W. Each record gives: V gene, J gene, clone size, D gene, CDR3 DNA, CDR3 protein. A D gene is named only where the DNA matches it firmly. Clone size appears in some rows only: once, few, many, or a class for an expanded clone.

>TRBV15|TRBJ2-3|NA|TRBD2
TGTGCCACCAGCGGAGGGACTAGCGGGGAGTACACAGATACGCAGTATTTT
CATSGGTSGEYTDTQYF
>TRBV5-1|TRBJ1-2|NA|NA
TGCGCCAGCAGCTTGGAGCGCTATGGCTACACCTTC
CASSLERYGYTF
>TRBV2|TRBJ2-1|few|TRBD1
TGTGCCAGGGAGGATGGACAGGGACTCAATGAGCAGTTCTTC
CAREDGQGLNEQFF
>TRBV7-2|TRBJ2-7|NA|TRBD1
TGTGCCAGCAGCCCATTACCCGGGACAGTCTACGAGCAGTACTTC
CASSPLPGTVYEQYF
>TRBV12-3/TRBV12-4|TRBJ1-1|few|NA
TGTGCCAGCACCAGGGACGGCTCGAACACTGAAGCTTTCTTT
CASTRDGSNTEAFF
>TRBV18|TRBJ2-7|NA|NA
TGTGCCAGCTCGCCGGGGACATCACTATACGAGCAGTACTTC
CASSPGTSLYEQYF
>TRBV11-2|TRBJ2-1|few|NA
TGTGCCAGCAGCTCGGGATTTTACAATGAGCAGTTCTTC
CASSSGFYNEQFF
>TRBV7-6|TRBJ2-2|NA|NA
TGTGCCAGCAGCCCAGGGGAACTCCCGAACACCGGGGAGCTGTTTTTT
CASSPGELPNTGELFF
>TRBV29-1|TRBJ2-7|many|NA
TGCAGCGGGACTCTTCAGGGAAACGAGCAGTACTTC
CSGTLQGNEQYF
>TRBV20-1|TRBJ1-2|many|TRBD1
TGCAGTGCCATTGGGGACAGGGGGTTCTATGGCTACACCTTC
CSAIGDRGFYGYTF
>TRBV12-3/TRBV12-4|TRBJ1-2|few|NA
TGTGCCAGCAGCCGTACAGGGTTTCAGGACTATGGCTACACCTTC
CASSRTGFQDYGYTF
>TRBV7-6|TRBJ2-5|NA|NA
TGTGCCAGCAGCCCCTCCCGTCAGCAGCCGGGGGAAGAGACCCAGTACTTC
CASSPSRQQPGEETQYF
>TRBV7-8|TRBJ2-1|few|NA
TGTGCCAGCAGCTTACTTAGTAGGTACACCTACAATGAGCAGTTCTTC
CASSLLSRYTYNEQFF